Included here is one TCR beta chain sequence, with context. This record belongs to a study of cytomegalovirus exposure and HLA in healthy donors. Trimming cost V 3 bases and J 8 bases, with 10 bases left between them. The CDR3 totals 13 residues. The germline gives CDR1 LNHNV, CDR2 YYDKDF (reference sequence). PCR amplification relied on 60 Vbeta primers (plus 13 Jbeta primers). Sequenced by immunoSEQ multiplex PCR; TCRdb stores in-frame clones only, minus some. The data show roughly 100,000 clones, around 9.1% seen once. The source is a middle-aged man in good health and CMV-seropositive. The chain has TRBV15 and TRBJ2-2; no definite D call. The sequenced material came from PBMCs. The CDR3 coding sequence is TGTGCCACCAGCAGCCAAAGAGGAGGGGAGCTGTTTTTT. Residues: CATSSQRGGELFF.